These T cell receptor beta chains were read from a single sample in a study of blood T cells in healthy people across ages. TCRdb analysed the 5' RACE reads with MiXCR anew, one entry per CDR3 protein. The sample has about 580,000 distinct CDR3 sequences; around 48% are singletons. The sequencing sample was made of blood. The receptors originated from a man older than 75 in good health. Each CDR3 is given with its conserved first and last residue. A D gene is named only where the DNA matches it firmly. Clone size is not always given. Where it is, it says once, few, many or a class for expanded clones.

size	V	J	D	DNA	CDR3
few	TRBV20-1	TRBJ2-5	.	TGCAGTGCCCCCGATGGTAGCGTGAATCAAGAGACCCAGTACTTC	CSAPDGSVNQETQYF
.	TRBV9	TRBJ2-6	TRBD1	TGTGCCAGCGCCCCCCCGGGACAGCTAACCTCTGGGGCCAACGTCCTGACTTTC	CASAPPGQLTSGANVLTF
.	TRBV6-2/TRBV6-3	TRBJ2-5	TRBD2	TGTGCCAGCAGCACACTAGCGGGAGCGGGAGAGACCCAGTACTTC	CASSTLAGAGETQYF
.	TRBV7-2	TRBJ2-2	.	TGTGCCAGCAGCTTTTTCTCCAGGGAGCTGTTTTTT	CASSFFSRELFF
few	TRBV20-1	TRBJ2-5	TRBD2	TGCAGTGCTACCGGGACTAGCCCCCCTCGAGAGACCCAGTACTTC	CSATGTSPPRETQYF
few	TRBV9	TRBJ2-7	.	TGTGCCAGCAGCGTAGAGGACATCTCCTACGAGCAGTACTTC	CASSVEDISYEQYF
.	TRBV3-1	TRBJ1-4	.	TGTGCCAGCAGCCAAGGGGAGTTGAGTGAAAAACTGTTTTTT	CASSQGELSEKLFF
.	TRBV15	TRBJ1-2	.	TGTGCCACCAGCGCCCCTGTTTTAACGGGCGGCTACACCTTC	CATSAPVLTGGYTF
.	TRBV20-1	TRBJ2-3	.	TGCAGTGCTAGAAAGTTAGCGGTCGTCACAGATACGCAGTATTTT	CSARKLAVVTDTQYF
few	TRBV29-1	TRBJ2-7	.	TGCAGCGTTGAAGATCCTGGACTAGAGCAGTACTTC	CSVEDPGLEQYF
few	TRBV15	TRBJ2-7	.	TGTGCCACCAGCAGAGAATTACTAGTCTACGAGCAGTACTTC	CATSRELLVYEQYF
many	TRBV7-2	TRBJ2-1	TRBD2	TGTGCCAGCAGCTCGACTAGCGGGAACTACTACAATGAGCAGTTCTTC	CASSSTSGNYYNEQFF
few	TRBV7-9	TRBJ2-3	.	TGTGCCAGCAGCACCTATAGTGATACGCAGTATTTT	CASSTYSDTQYF
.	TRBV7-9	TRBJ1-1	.	TGTGCCAGCAGCCGACGCGATTCTGAAGCTTTCTTT	CASSRRDSEAFF
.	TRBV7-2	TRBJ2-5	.	TGTGCCAGCAGTAATACAGGGAGAGGGAGAGAGACCCAGTACTTC	CASSNTGRGRETQYF
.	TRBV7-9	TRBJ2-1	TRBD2	TGTGCCAGCAGCTTAGTGCCCAGCGGGGACAATGAGCAGTTCTTC	CASSLVPSGDNEQFF
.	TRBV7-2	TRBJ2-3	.	TGTGCCAGCAGCTTACCCTCTACGTCTAGCACAGATACGCAGTATTTT	CASSLPSTSSTDTQYF
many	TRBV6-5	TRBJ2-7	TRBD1	TGTGCCAGCAGTTACTCGGTGACAGGGGGGTACGAGCAGTACTTC	CASSYSVTGGYEQYF
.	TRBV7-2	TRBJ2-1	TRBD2	TGTGCCGGCAAAGGGGCTAGCGGGGAACCCTACAATGAGCAGTTCTTC	CAGKGASGEPYNEQFF
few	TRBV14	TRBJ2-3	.	TGTGCCAGCAGCCAACCGCCCGTAGGAGATACGCAGTATTTT	CASSQPPVGDTQYF
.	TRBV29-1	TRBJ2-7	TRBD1	TGCAGCGCCGGGACAGGGGGTGGCGAGCAGTACTTC	CSAGTGGGEQYF
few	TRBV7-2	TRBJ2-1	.	TGTGCCAGCAGCCGTAGGAGCTCCTACAATGAGCAGTTCTTC	CASSRRSSYNEQFF
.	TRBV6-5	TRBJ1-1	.	TGTGCCAGCAGCCGCACGAGGAACACTGAAGCTTTCTTT	CASSRTRNTEAFF
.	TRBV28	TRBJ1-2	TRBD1	TGTGCCAGTGGGGACAGAAACTATGGCTACACCTTC	CASGDRNYGYTF
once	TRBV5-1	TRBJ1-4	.	TGCGCCAGCAGCTTGGGGGAGGGCGAGGAAAAACTGTTTTTT	CASSLGEGEEKLFF
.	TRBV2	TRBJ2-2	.	TGTGCCGGCAGTGGGACTCACACCGGGGAGCTGTTTTTT	CAGSGTHTGELFF
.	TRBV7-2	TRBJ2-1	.	TGTGCCAGCAGCTTAGAGCCTAGCAGAAATGAGCAGTTCTTC	CASSLEPSRNEQFF
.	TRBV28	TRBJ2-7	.	TGTGCCAGCAGTTTCTCTGTGAGCTCCTACGAGCAGTACTTC	CASSFSVSSYEQYF
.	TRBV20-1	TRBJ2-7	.	TGCAGTGCTAGTGCCGTCTACAATGAGCAGTACTTC	CSASAVYNEQYF
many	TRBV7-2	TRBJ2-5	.	TGTGCCAGCTCTCGACGTGGGGAGACCCAGTACTTC	CASSRRGETQYF
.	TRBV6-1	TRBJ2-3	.	TGTGCCAGCAGATCAGGAGGAGCGGTAGGAACGACAGATACGCAGTATTTT	CASRSGGAVGTTDTQYF
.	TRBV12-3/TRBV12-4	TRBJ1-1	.	TGTGCCAGCAGTCCAGCCAGGTCGGCGAACACTGAAGCTTTCTTT	CASSPARSANTEAFF
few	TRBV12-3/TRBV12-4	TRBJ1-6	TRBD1	TGTGCCAGCAGTTGGGACAGGGGGGCCCCACCCCTCCACTTT	CASSWDRGAPPLHF
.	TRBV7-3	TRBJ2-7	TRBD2	TGTGCCAGCAGCTTGCTGGGACTAACCGACAATGAGCAGTACTTC	CASSLLGLTDNEQYF
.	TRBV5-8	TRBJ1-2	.	TGTGCCAGCAGCTTGGCGTCGCTCCGGAGGGGCTACACCTTC	CASSLASLRRGYTF
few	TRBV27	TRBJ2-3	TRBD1	TGTGCCAGCAGAGCCCTTGACAGGGTAAGGGCAGATACGCAGTATTTT	CASRALDRVRADTQYF
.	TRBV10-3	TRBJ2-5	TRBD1	TGTGCCATCAGCAGCAGGGACAGATCTCAAGAGACCCAGTACTTC	CAISSRDRSQETQYF
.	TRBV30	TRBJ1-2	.	TGTGCCTGGAGAGGAACGGGGGGCGCGTGCACCTTC	CAWRGTGGACTF
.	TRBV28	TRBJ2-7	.	TGTGCCAGCAGAGAACCGGGACGTAACCACTACGAGCAGTACTTC	CASREPGRNHYEQYF
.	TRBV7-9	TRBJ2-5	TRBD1	TGTGCCAGCAGCAACCCGATGACAGGGGGTACGGAGACCCAGTACTTC	CASSNPMTGGTETQYF
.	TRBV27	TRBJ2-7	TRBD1	TGTGCCAGCAGTCCAGGGGGTCCCAGCTCCTACGAGCAGTACTTC	CASSPGGPSSYEQYF
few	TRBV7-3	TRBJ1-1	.	TGTGCCAGCAGCTTAAATGGTGTGGGCACTGAAGCTTTCTTT	CASSLNGVGTEAFF
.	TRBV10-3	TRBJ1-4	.	TGTGCCATCGGTGAGGGTGCAACTAGTGAAAAACTGTTTTTT	CAIGEGATSEKLFF
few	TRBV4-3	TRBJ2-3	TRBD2	TGCGCCAGCAGCCAGATGAGCGGGGCGGGGGATGGTACGCAGTATTTT	CASSQMSGAGDGTQYF
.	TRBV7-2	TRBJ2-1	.	TGTGCCAGCAGCTTAGGGGGCGCGGTCGCCTACAATGAGCAGTTCTTC	CASSLGGAVAYNEQFF
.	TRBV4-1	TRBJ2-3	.	TGCGCCAGCAGCCAAGATATCGGGAGCGGGCGCACAGATACGCAGTATTTT	CASSQDIGSGRTDTQYF
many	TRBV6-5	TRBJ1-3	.	TGTGCCAGCAGTCCCAGGACGTTCGGCGACATATATTTT	CASSPRTFGDIYF
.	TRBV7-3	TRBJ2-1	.	TGTGCCAGCAGCTTAGAAGGAGGGCAAGATGAGCAGTTCTTC	CASSLEGGQDEQFF
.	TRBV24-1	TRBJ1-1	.	TGTGCCACCAGTGACCCGGTGAGGAACACTGAAGCTTTCTTT	CATSDPVRNTEAFF
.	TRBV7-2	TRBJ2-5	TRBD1	TGTGCCAGCAGCTTAAACAGGGGCGACAATGAGCAGTACTTC	CASSLNRGDNEQYF
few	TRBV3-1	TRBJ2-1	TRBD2	TGTGCCAGCAGCCCGTTGACTAGCGGGAGGGCCGGAAATGAGCAGTTCTTC	CASSPLTSGRAGNEQFF
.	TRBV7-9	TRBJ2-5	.	TGTGCCAGCAGCTTAACCCGGGGTCTAGGAGAGACCCAGTACTTC	CASSLTRGLGETQYF
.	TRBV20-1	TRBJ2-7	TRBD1	TGCAGTGCTAGAGACGAGAAGACAGGGGAGGTCTACGAGCAGTACTTC	CSARDEKTGEVYEQYF
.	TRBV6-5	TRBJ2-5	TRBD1	TGTGCCAGCAGTGAGGCCGGGACAGGAGACAATGAGCAGTACTTC	CASSEAGTGDNEQYF